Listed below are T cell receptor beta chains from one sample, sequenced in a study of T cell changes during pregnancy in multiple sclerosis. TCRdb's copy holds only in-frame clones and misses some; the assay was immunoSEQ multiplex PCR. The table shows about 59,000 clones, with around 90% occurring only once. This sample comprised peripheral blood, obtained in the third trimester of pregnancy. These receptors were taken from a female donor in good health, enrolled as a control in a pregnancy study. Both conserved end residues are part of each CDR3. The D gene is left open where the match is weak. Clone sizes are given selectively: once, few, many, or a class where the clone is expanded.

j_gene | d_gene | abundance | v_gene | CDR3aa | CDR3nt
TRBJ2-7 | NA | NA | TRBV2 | CASSEAQGVLYF | TGTGCCAGCAGTGAAGCGCAGGGTGTGCTGTACTTC
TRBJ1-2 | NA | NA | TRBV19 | CASTPESGVSGYTF | TGTGCCAGTACCCCTGAGTCAGGGGTTAGTGGCTACACCTTC
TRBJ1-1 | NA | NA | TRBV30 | CAWSVIDTEAFF | TGTGCCTGGAGTGTAATAGACACTGAAGCTTTCTTT
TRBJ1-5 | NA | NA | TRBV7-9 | CASSFQGNQPQHF | TGTGCCAGCAGCTTTCAGGGGAATCAGCCCCAGCATTTT
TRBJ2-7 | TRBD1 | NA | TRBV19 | CASSIIGQGTYEQYF | TGTGCCAGTAGTATAATTGGACAGGGGACCTACGAGCAGTACTTC
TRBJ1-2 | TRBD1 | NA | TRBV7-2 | CASSRDRDYGYTF | TGTGCCAGCAGCCGGGACAGGGACTATGGCTACACCTTC
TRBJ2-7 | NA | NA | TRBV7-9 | CASSRGYEQYF | TGTGCCAGCAGCCGAGGGTACGAGCAGTACTTC
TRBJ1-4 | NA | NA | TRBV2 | CASSVGGPEKLFF | TGTGCCAGCAGTGTCGGGGGGCCGGAAAAACTGTTTTTT
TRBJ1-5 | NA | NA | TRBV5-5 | CASSLLGADNQPQHF | TGTGCCAGCAGCTTGTTGGGGGCGGACAATCAGCCCCAGCATTTT
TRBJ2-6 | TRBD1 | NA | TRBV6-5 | CASSYTGGGANVLTF | TGTGCCAGCAGTTACACAGGGGGTGGGGCCAACGTCCTGACTTTC
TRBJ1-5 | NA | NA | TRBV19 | CASSGQGPQPQHF | TGTGCCAGTAGTGGTCAGGGTCCACAGCCCCAGCATTTT
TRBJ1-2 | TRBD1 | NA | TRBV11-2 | CASSLNRGLDGYTF | TGTGCCAGCAGCTTGAACAGGGGGCTCGATGGCTACACCTTC
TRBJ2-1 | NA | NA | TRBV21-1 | CASNYLIAGVNNEQFF | TGTGCCAGCAACTATCTGATAGCGGGAGTCAACAATGAGCAGTTCTTC
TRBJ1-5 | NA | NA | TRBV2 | CASKSSESYSNQPQHF | TGTGCCAGCAAGAGTAGTGAGAGTTATAGCAATCAGCCCCAGCATTTT
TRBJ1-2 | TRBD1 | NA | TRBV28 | CASSLGTGYSYTF | TGTGCCAGCAGTTTAGGGACAGGGTATAGCTACACCTTC
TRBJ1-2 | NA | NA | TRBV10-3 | CAISGAGVGHGYTF | TGTGCCATCAGTGGGGCCGGGGTGGGCCATGGCTACACCTTC
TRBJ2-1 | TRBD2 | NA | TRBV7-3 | CASSRGVAGTGNEQFF | TGTGCCAGCAGCCGGGGGGTAGCGGGAACCGGGAATGAGCAGTTCTTC
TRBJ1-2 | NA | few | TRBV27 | CASSLEGVGYTF | TGTGCCAGCAGTTTAGAAGGGGTCGGCTACACCTTC
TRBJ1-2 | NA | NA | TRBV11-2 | CASSPPGAGGYTF | TGTGCCAGCAGCCCCCCAGGAGCGGGAGGCTACACCTTC
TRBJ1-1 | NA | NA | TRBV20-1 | CSARGGTEAFF | TGCAGTGCTAGGGGGGGCACTGAAGCTTTCTTT
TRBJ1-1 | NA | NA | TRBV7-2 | CASSRQPNTEAFF | TGTGCCAGCAGCCGACAGCCGAACACTGAAGCTTTCTTT
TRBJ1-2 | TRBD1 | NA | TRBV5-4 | CASSPIGQGIGYTF | TGTGCCAGCAGCCCCATTGGACAGGGTATTGGCTACACCTTC
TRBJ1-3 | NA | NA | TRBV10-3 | CATGDSWIGNTIYF | TGTGCCACCGGGGACTCTTGGATTGGAAACACCATATATTTT
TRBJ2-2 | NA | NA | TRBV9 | CASSARREVGELFF | TGTGCCAGCAGCGCTAGAAGGGAGGTCGGGGAGCTGTTTTTT
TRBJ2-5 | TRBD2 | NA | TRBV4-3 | CASSQGTDPGTSGGTQYF | TGCGCCAGCAGCCAAGGAACGGATCCCGGGACTAGCGGGGGAACCCAGTACTTC
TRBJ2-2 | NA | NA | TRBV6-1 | CASSVSGADTGELFF | TGTGCCAGCAGTGTTTCAGGGGCGGACACCGGGGAGCTGTTTTTT
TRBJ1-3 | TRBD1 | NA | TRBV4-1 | CASSPVGTAQGNTIYF | TGCGCCAGCAGCCCGGTAGGGACAGCGCAAGGAAACACCATATATTTT
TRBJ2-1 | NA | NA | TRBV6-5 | CASSYGRTIYNEQFF | TGTGCCAGCAGTTATGGCAGAACGATTTACAATGAGCAGTTCTTC
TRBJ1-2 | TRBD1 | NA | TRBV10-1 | CASSGDRGHYGYTF | TGCGCCAGCAGTGGGGACAGGGGGCATTATGGCTACACCTTC
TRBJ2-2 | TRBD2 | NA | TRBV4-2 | CASSQGPSGSHTGELFF | TGTGCCAGCAGCCAAGGTCCTAGCGGGAGTCATACCGGGGAGCTGTTTTTT
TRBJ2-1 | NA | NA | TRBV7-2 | CASSSDYGSWEQFF | TGTGCCAGCAGTTCGGACTATGGTTCGTGGGAGCAGTTCTTC
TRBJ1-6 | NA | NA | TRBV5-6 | CASSLYERDSPLHF | TGTGCCAGCAGCTTGTACGAGCGAGATTCACCCCTCCACTTT
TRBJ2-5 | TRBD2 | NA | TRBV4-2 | CASSQGGQRGAETQYF | TGTGCCAGCAGCCAAGGGGGGCAGCGGGGGGCCGAGACCCAGTACTTC
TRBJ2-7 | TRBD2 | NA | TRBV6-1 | CASSWTSGGPYEQYF | TGTGCCAGCAGTTGGACTAGCGGGGGCCCCTACGAGCAGTACTTC
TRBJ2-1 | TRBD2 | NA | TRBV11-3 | CASTVTREGEQFF | TGTGCCAGCACTGTAACGCGGGAGGGTGAGCAGTTCTTC
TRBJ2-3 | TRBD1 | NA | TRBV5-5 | CASSIGQGSDTQYF | TGTGCCAGCAGCATCGGACAGGGGTCAGATACGCAGTATTTT
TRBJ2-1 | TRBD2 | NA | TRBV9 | CASSSRLAGGSYNEQFF | TGTGCCAGCAGCTCTCGACTAGCGGGAGGTTCCTACAATGAGCAGTTCTTC
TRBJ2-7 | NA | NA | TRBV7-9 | CASSLSLSVGAYEQYF | TGTGCCAGCAGCTTAAGCCTAAGCGTAGGCGCGTACGAGCAGTACTTC
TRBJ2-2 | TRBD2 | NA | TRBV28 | CASSSLAGGVGELFF | TGTGCCAGCAGTTCACTAGCGGGAGGGGTCGGGGAGCTGTTTTTT
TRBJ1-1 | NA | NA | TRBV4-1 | CASSLDGGGNTEAFF | TGCGCCAGCAGCCTAGATGGGGGAGGGAACACTGAAGCTTTCTTT
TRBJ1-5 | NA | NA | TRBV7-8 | CASSLVPTPNSNQPQHF | TGTGCCAGCAGCTTAGTGCCGACTCCTAATAGCAATCAGCCCCAGCATTTT
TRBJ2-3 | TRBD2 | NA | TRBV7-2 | CASSLPSGRTDTQYF | TGTGCCAGCAGCTTACCTAGCGGGAGGACAGATACGCAGTATTTT
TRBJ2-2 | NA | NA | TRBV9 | CASSVTGANTGELFF | TGTGCCAGCAGCGTAACCGGAGCGAACACCGGGGAGCTGTTTTTT
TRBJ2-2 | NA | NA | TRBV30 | CALPIPGSNTGELFF | TGTGCCTTGCCCATCCCAGGATCGAACACCGGGGAGCTGTTTTTT
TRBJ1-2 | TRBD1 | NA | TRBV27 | CASSRLQGLYGYTF | TGTGCCAGCAGTCGACTACAGGGGCTCTATGGCTACACCTTC
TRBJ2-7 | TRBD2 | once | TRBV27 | CASSSAGLAVHEQYF | TGTGCCAGCAGTTCAGCGGGACTAGCAGTCCACGAGCAGTACTTC
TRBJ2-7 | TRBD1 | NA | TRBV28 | CASSLGTEEQYF | TGTGCCAGCAGTTTAGGGACAGAAGAGCAGTACTTC
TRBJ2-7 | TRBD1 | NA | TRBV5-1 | CASSFQDRVNEQYF | TGCGCCAGCAGCTTTCAGGACAGGGTCAACGAGCAGTACTTC
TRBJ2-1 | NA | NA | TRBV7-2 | CASSLGQISYNEQFF | TGTGCCAGCAGCTTAGGACAGATTTCCTACAATGAGCAGTTCTTC
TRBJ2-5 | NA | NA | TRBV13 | CASSRGTETQYF | TGTGCCAGCAGCAGGGGGACAGAGACCCAGTACTTC
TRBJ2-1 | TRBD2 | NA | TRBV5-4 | CASSLGGTSAYNEQFF | TGTGCCAGCAGCTTGGGTGGTACTAGCGCGTACAATGAGCAGTTCTTC
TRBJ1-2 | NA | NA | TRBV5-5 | CASGGFGEERGYTF | TGTGCCAGCGGTGGATTCGGGGAGGAGCGTGGCTACACCTTC
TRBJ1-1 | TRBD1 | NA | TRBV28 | CASSSRQGKHPF | TGTGCCAGCAGTTCACGACAGGGTAAACATCCCTTT
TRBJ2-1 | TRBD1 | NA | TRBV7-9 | CASSYRTGPYNEQFF | TGTGCCAGCAGCTACCGGACAGGGCCCTACAATGAGCAGTTCTTC
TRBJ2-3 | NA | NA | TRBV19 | CASSILIGTSTDTQYF | TGTGCCAGTAGTATATTGATCGGGACTAGCACAGATACGCAGTATTTT
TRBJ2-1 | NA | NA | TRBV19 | CASSGAETGNEQFF | TGTGCCAGTAGTGGGGCGGAAACAGGGAATGAGCAGTTCTTC
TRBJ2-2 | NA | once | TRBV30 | CAWSLPGLEFANTGELFF | TGTGCCTGGAGTTTACCGGGACTTGAGTTCGCGAACACCGGGGAGCTGTTTTTT
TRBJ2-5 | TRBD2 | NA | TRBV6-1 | CASSDSGSTQYF | TGTGCCAGCAGTGATAGCGGGAGCACCCAGTACTTC
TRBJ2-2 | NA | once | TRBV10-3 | CAISDRDSTGELFF | TGTGCCATCAGTGACCGGGACTCCACCGGGGAGCTGTTTTTT
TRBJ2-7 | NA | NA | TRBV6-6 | CASTGNYEQYF | TGTGCCAGCACGGGAAACTACGAGCAGTACTTC